Each of the 31 T cell receptor beta chains below was sequenced from the same sample in a study of T cells in Graves' hyperthyroidism and ophthalmopathy. Amplification of TCR beta CDR3 regions used RNA as the template. The HTBI set primed first-round TCR CDR3 RT-PCR. One entry per CDR3 protein results from TCRdb running MiXCR on the multiplex PCR reads. Of more than 350,000 distinct CDR3 sequences listed, roughly 15% are singletons. Sequences were obtained from blood. Receptors were obtained from a woman aged 25 to 39 with Graves' ophthalmopathy.

This sequence joins TRBV19 and TRBJ2-1; 9 bases map to TRBD2. CDR1 and CDR2 from the germline V gene are LNHDA and SQIVND (reference sequence). Losses at the gene ends were 3 bases for V and 3 bases for J; bases not matched to a gene: 9. The CDR3 consists of 17 residues. CDR3 coding DNA: TGTGCCAGTAGTATTAATGGCGGGGGGGTGATCTACAATGAGCAGTTCTTC. Protein: CASSINGGGVIYNEQFF. Together with reference TRBV19 and TRBJ2-1, the CDR3 gives the full variable domain: DGGITQSPKYLFRKEGQNVTLSCEQNLNHDAMYWYRQDPGQGLRLIYYSQIVNDFQKGDIAEGYSVSREKKESFPLTVTSAQKNPTAFYLCASSINGGGVIYNEQFFGPGTRLTVL.

This clonotype has ten or more counts. The J gene is TRBJ2-5, the V gene TRBV7-2; tentatively, D is TRBD1 (6 bases). V was cut by 2 bases and J by 5 bases, with 15 bases left in between. The CDR3 covers 15 residues. CDR1 and CDR2 (germline): SGHTA, FQGNSA. CDR3 in amino acids: CASSLHEGVGETQYF. CDR3 coding DNA: TGTGCCAGCAGCTTACACGAGGGGGTAGGGGAGACCCAGTACTTC.

Many counts were recorded for this clonotype. The chain carries TRBV11-1 and TRBJ1-1; D not certain. The CDR3 loop spans 14 amino acids. Trimming left V 3 bases short and J 1 base short, with 9 bases between. CDR1 and CDR2 (germline): SGHAT, FQDESV (reference sequence). CDR3 region: CASSFATPNTEAFF. CDR3 nucleotides: TGTGCCAGCAGCTTTGCGACACCGAACACTGAAGCTTTCTTT.

On this clonotype: A much larger clone differs by one base, so this may be a read error. V gene TRBV7-9 combines with J gene TRBJ1-1; D is undetermined. From germline, CDR1 is SEHNR and CDR2 FQNEAQ (reference sequence). With 5 bases removed from V and 1 base from J, the gap between germline ends came to 17 bases. There are 16 residues in the CDR3. DNA for the CDR3: TGTGCCAGCAGCACCAGAGGCGGGTTTTGGAACACTGAAGCTTTCTTT. This translates into CASSTRGGFWNTEAFF.

The CDR3: CATSRGTGAMRENIQYF. As DNA, the CDR3 is TGTGCCACCAGCAGAGGGACAGGGGCTATGAGAGAAAACATTCAGTACTTC. The chain has TRBV15 and TRBJ2-4; 9 bases match TRBD1. The germline CDR1 and CDR2 sequences are LNHNV and YYDKDF (reference sequence). V lost 1 base, J lost 5 bases, and 9 bases stayed unmatched. The CDR3 totals 17 residues.

This clonotype has only a few counts. V and J are TRBV5-1 and TRBJ1-2, with D tentatively TRBD1 (5 bases). V was trimmed by 3 bases and J by 4 bases, leaving 19 bases between them. The CDR3 is 16 residues long. Germline CDR1 is SGHRS and CDR2 is YFSETQ. The CDR3 nucleotides read TGCGCCAGCAGCTCGGGTACGACACAGGCCTCCTATGGCTACACCTTC. Translating it yields CASSSGTTQASYGYTF.

The V gene is TRBV6-1, the J gene TRBJ1-1, with D tentatively TRBD1 (5 bases). CDR1 and CDR2 from the germline V gene are MNHNS and SASEGT. The CDR3 contains 12 residues. Trimming cost V 6 bases and J 10 bases, with 15 bases left between them. Here the CDR3 DNA reads TGTGCCAGCAGCCCAACGGGGGGGGTAGCTTTCTTT. This sequence encodes CASSPTGGVAFF.

This clonotype has just a few counts. The rearrangement uses TRBV19 and TRBJ2-1; TRBD2 aligns across 9 bases. The germline V gene encodes CDR1 LNHDA and CDR2 SQIVND (reference sequence). The CDR3 is 14 residues long. The ends lost 7 bases at V and 3 bases at J; junction bases unmatched: 4. CDR3 in amino acids: CASTQRGDYNEQFF. The CDR3 bases are TGTGCCAGTACGCAGCGGGGGGACTACAATGAGCAGTTCTTC.

This clonotype occurred many times. V is TRBV6-1 and J is TRBJ2-7, with no clear D. Trimming shortened V by 6 bases and J by 3 bases, and 9 bases separated the two germline ends. The CDR3 is 12 residues long. The germline V gene has CDR1 MNHNS and CDR2 SASEGT. CDR3 sequence: CASSKDRYEQYF. In DNA, the CDR3 is TGTGCCAGCAGCAAAGACCGCTACGAGCAGTACTTC.

This clonotype was recorded many times. J is TRBJ2-3 and V is TRBV28, with D possibly being TRBD1 (5 bases). Between the trimmed V and J ends, which lost 4 bases and 2 bases, there was a span of 7 bases. Germline assignment: CDR1 MDHEN and CDR2 SYDVKM. The CDR3 is 13 amino acids. CDR3 protein: CASSSRVTDTQYF. DNA of the CDR3: TGTGCCAGCAGTTCCAGGGTCACAGATACGCAGTATTTT. Using reference TRBV28 and TRBJ2-3 for the parts outside the CDR3, the full variable domain is DVKVTQSSRYLVKRTGEKVFLECVQDMDHENMFWYRQDPGLGLRLIYFSYDVKMKEKGDIPEGYSVSREKKERFSLILESASTNQTSMYLCASSSRVTDTQYFGPGTRLTVL.

With respect to this clonotype: One end of the junction is discordant with germline, which a read error may explain. The V call is TRBV9, the J call TRBJ2-7; 9 bases map to TRBD1. Germline V lookup: CDR1 SGDLS, CDR2 YYNGEE. The CDR3 is 14 amino acids. CDR3 loop: CASSAWTGADERYF. The CDR3 nucleotides read TGTGCCAGCAGCGCATGGACAGGGGCGGACGAGCGGTACTTC. The complete variable domain, with remaining parts taken from reference TRBV9 and TRBJ2-7, reads DSGVTQTPKHLITATGQRVTLRCSPRSGDLSVYWYQQSLDQGLQFLIQYYNGEERAKGNILERFSAQQFPDLHSELNLSSLELGDSALYFCASSAWTGADERYFGPGTRLTVT.

The CDR3 loop reads CASSPRGGGSTDTQYF. The CDR3 DNA follows: TGTGCCAGCAGTCCCCGGGGGGGGGGATCCACAGATACGCAGTATTTT. This sequence joins TRBV28 and TRBJ2-3; 8 positions match TRBD2. V trimming: 5 bases; J trimming: 2 bases; junction bases outside the gene matches: 9. CDR1 is MDHEN, CDR2 SYDVKM, per germline. The CDR3 spans 16 residues. Based on the CDR3 plus reference TRBV28 and TRBJ2-3, the full variable domain is DVKVTQSSRYLVKRTGEKVFLECVQDMDHENMFWYRQDPGLGLRLIYFSYDVKMKEKGDIPEGYSVSREKKERFSLILESASTNQTSMYLCASSPRGGGSTDTQYFGPGTRLTVL.

V is TRBV20-1 and J is TRBJ2-3; TRBD2 matches 9 bases. CDR1 DFQATT and CDR2 SNEGSKA come from the germline V gene (reference sequence). V trimming: 0 bases; J trimming: 7 bases; junction bases outside the gene matches: 5. The length of the CDR3 is 14 residues. CDR3 amino acids: CSAREGGGANTQYF. As DNA, the CDR3 is TGCAGTGCTAGAGAAGGCGGGGGGGCCAATACGCAGTATTTT.

This clonotype was recorded a few times. The chain joins TRBV6-1 to TRBJ2-1; no clear D. Germline CDR1 and CDR2: MNHNS and SASEGT. The ends were cut back, 2 bases at V and 8 bases at J, with 1 base in the middle. The CDR3 extends over 10 amino acids. The CDR3 region is CASSEYEQFF. The CDR3, as DNA: TGTGCCAGCAGTGAATATGAGCAGTTCTTC.

This clonotype was counted between two and nine times. V is TRBV6-1 and J is TRBJ2-7; possible D gene TRBD2, 5 bases. CDR3 length equals 17 residues. The ends were cut back, 4 bases at V and 4 bases at J, with 23 bases in the middle. Germline loops: CDR1 MNHNS, CDR2 SASEGT. Here the CDR3 reads CASSGPPREAGLYEQYF. For the CDR3, the DNA is TGTGCCAGCAGTGGACCACCTCGTGAGGCAGGACTGTACGAGCAGTACTTC.

This clonotype was counted at least ten times. The chain couples TRBV5-1 to TRBJ1-1, with TRBD1 matching over 8 bases. The V segment lost 3 bases and the J segment 1 base; nucleotides outside the gene matches: 2. Per germline, CDR1 SGHRS and CDR2 YFSETQ. CDR3 size: 14 residues. CDR3 nucleotide sequence: TGCGCCAGCAGCTCCCAGGGGGCGAACACTGAAGCTTTCTTT. Amino acid sequence: CASSSQGANTEAFF.

V gene TRBV4-1 combines with J gene TRBJ2-3; 12 bases align to TRBD1. Germline V CDR1 and CDR2: MGHRA, YSYEKL. V lost 3 bases and J lost 3; bases outside the gene matches: 7. CDR3 length: 17 residues. CDR3 region: CASSQGTGGKVTDTQYF. The CDR3 region has the DNA TGCGCCAGCAGCCAGGGGACAGGGGGCAAAGTTACAGATACGCAGTATTTT.

This clonotype was picked up many times. The chain carries TRBV30 and TRBJ2-2; no definite D call. V was cut by 0 bases and J by 9 bases, with 8 bases left in between. Germline V gene lookup returns CDR1 GTSNPN and CDR2 SVGIG (reference sequence). This CDR3 has 12 amino acids. The CDR3 DNA sequence: TGTGCCTGGAGTGTATGGGCCAGGGAGCTGTTTTTT. It encodes CAWSVWARELFF.

This rearrangement joins TRBV24-1 to TRBJ2-1, with 7 bases fitting TRBD1. J was trimmed by 8 bases and V by 10 bases; bases with no gene match: 10. CDR1 is KGHDR and CDR2 is SFDVKD in the germline V gene. The CDR3 runs to 13 residues. CDR3: CATVGQVKDEQFF. The CDR3 DNA reads as TGTGCCACAGTAGGACAGGTTAAGGATGAGCAGTTCTTC.

Many counts were recorded for this clonotype. The chain links TRBV5-1 to TRBJ2-2; 8 bases agree with TRBD1. The CDR3 spans 16 residues. Germline V gene lookup returns CDR1 SGHRS and CDR2 YFSETQ. Germline trimming cut 5 bases from V and 3 bases from J; bases unmatched to any gene: 9. CDR3 DNA sequence: TGCGCCAGCAGGGCTCGGGACAGGTTGGACACCGGGGAGCTGTTTTTT. As protein: CASRARDRLDTGELFF.

Ten or more counts support this clonotype. This chain connects TRBV6-4 to TRBJ2-3, with D hard to call. The V gene lost 5 bases and the J gene lost 5 bases, with 11 bases spanning the gap. The CDR3 extends over 13 amino acids. Per the germline V gene, CDR1 is MRHNA and CDR2 is SNTAGT. CDR3 in amino acids: CASSSAPGDTQYF. CDR3 bases: TGTGCCAGCAGTTCAGCCCCAGGAGATACGCAGTATTTT.

This chain joins TRBV29-1 and TRBJ2-1; D might be TRBD2 (6 bases). CDR3 size: 10 residues. V lost 7 bases and J 12 bases, leaving 13 bases between the germline ends. CDR1 is SQVTM and CDR2 is ANQGSEA in the germline V gene. CDR3 DNA sequence: TGCAGCGCTTTATTCGGGGGGCAGTTCTTC. Translated: CSALFGGQFF.

In this sample, this clonotype turned up a few times. The V and J genes are TRBV29-1 and TRBJ1-2; tentative D call: TRBD1 (6 bases). Germline V CDR1 and CDR2: SQVTM, ANQGSEA. V was shortened by 7 bases and J by 2 bases, with 11 bases between the two germline ends. The CDR3 is 12 amino acids. For the CDR3, the DNA is TGCAGCGAGGGGGACAACAACTATGGCTACACCTTC. Its translation: CSEGDNNYGYTF.

This clonotype was detected ten times or more. This rearrangement joins TRBV28 to TRBJ2-7; D remains unclear. Germline values: CDR1 MDHEN, CDR2 SYDVKM. Trimming removed 5 bases at V and 2 bases at J, with 13 bases between. This CDR3 spans 14 amino acids. The CDR3 DNA is TGTGCCAGCAGTACCATCCCAACACCCTACGAGCAGTACTTC. Protein sequence: CASSTIPTPYEQYF. Full variable domain (rest looked up from reference TRBV28 and TRBJ2-7): DVKVTQSSRYLVKRTGEKVFLECVQDMDHENMFWYRQDPGLGLRLIYFSYDVKMKEKGDIPEGYSVSREKKERFSLILESASTNQTSMYLCASSTIPTPYEQYFGPGTRLTVT.

This clonotype was seen a handful of times. V gene TRBV27 combines with J gene TRBJ2-7; no clear D. The CDR3 length is 12 residues. Germline lookup yields CDR1 MNHEY and CDR2 SMNVEV (reference sequence). V was shortened by 4 bases and J by 6 bases, with 10 bases between the two germline ends. The DNA of the CDR3 is TGTGCCAGCAGTTCCCTCGTGGGCGAGCAGTACTTC. This encodes CASSSLVGEQYF.

This clonotype was seen repeatedly, ten times or more. V is TRBV11-2 and J is TRBJ2-3; D perhaps matches TRBD1 (8 bases). The CDR3 has 20 residues. Germline V lookup: CDR1 SGHAT, CDR2 FQNNGV. The germline V and J ends were trimmed by 1 base and 2 bases, with 25 bases remaining between them. DNA for the CDR3: TGTGCCAGCAGCTTAGCTTATCGCCCATGGACAGGGAGGGACACAGATACGCAGTATTTT. Amino acids: CASSLAYRPWTGRDTDTQYF. Drawing the rest from reference TRBV11-2 and TRBJ2-3, the complete variable domain is EAGVAQSPRYKIIEKRQSVAFWCNPISGHATLYWYQQILGQGPKLLIQFQNNGVVDDSQLPKDRFSAERLKGVDSTLKIQPAKLEDSAVYLCASSLAYRPWTGRDTDTQYFGPGTRLTVL.

This clonotype was counted ten times or more. The chain links TRBV7-2 to TRBJ2-5; 9 bases line up with TRBD1. This CDR3 is built from 14 residues. V shed 5 bases, J shed 6 bases, and the junction held 7 bases outside the gene matches. CDR1 is SGHTA and CDR2 is FQGNSA in the germline V gene. CDR3 residues: CASSQTGGGQTQYF. CDR3 nucleotide sequence: TGTGCCAGCAGCCAGACAGGGGGTGGGCAGACCCAGTACTTC.

This clonotype came up many times. J is TRBJ1-5 and V is TRBV7-2; the D is unclear. The CDR3 is 17 residues long. Germline CDR1 SGHTA, CDR2 FQGNSA. Trimming left V 1 base short and J 2 bases short, with 15 bases between. CDR3 bases: TGTGCCAGCAGCTTAGTGAGTATGAACATTGGCAATCAGCCCCAGCATTTT. Translating it yields CASSLVSMNIGNQPQHF.

This clonotype was seen a single time. The chain is built from TRBV19 and TRBJ1-3; 7 nucleotides line up with TRBD1. V lost 6 bases to trimming and J lost 0 bases; unmatched junction nucleotides: 8. The CDR3 contains 16 residues. Germline V lookup: CDR1 LNHDA, CDR2 SQIVND (reference sequence). CDR3 sequence: CASSGTALLSGNTIYF. The CDR3 nucleotides read TGTGCCAGTAGCGGGACAGCACTCCTCTCTGGAAACACCATATATTTT.

There are many counts of this clonotype. CDR3 sequence reads: CASSQGSGAMYTQYF. The DNA for the CDR3 is TGTGCCAGCAGCCAAGGAAGCGGGGCAATGTATACGCAGTATTTT. This chain links TRBV3-1 with TRBJ2-3; 7 bases line up with TRBD2. The CDR3 spans 15 residues. Germline CDR1 is LGHDT and CDR2 is YNNKEL (reference sequence). Unmatched junction bases numbered 8, after V lost 1 base and J lost 7 bases.

This chain connects TRBV27 to TRBJ2-3; tentatively, D is TRBD2 (5 bases). V gave up 2 bases and J gave up 4 bases, with 13 bases separating them. The CDR3 has 15 residues. Germline V lookup: CDR1 MNHEY, CDR2 SMNVEV (reference sequence). The CDR3 sequence: CASSLRPVRADTQYF. Written as DNA, the CDR3 is TGTGCCAGCAGTTTAAGGCCGGTGAGGGCAGATACGCAGTATTTT.